The source of this TCR beta chain is a study of blood T cell repertoires in COVID-19. Study-wide background: COVID-19 samples from acute and convalescent phases originated in the United States, Italy and Spain. Sources were T cells, B-cell-depleted T cells, or PBMCs; the material itself was cDNA or gDNA.

Germline V gene sequence: CDR1 SEHNR, CDR2 FQNEAQ (reference sequence). V was trimmed by 1 base and J by 3 bases, leaving 16 bases between them. There are 17 residues in the CDR3. As processed by the authors: For nucleated cells, counts were estimated from reference gene primer amplification. The repertoire was sequenced with immunoSEQ multiplex PCR; TCRdb's copy has only in-frame clones and lacks some. V, J and clone size are taken as reported in that table, and D and trimming were inferred from the DNA itself. The sample shows roughly 100,000 clones, about three quarters of them seen only once. This sequence originates from a woman in her 70s with acute or convalescent COVID-19. Sequencing was done on a sample of peripheral blood. This chain connects TRBV7-9 to TRBJ2-1, with D maybe TRBD1 (6 bases). This chain's CDR3 is CASSLDGPRGNYNEQFF. The CDR3 DNA is TGTGCCAGCAGCTTAGACGGGCCCAGGGGAAACTACAATGAGCAGTTCTTC.